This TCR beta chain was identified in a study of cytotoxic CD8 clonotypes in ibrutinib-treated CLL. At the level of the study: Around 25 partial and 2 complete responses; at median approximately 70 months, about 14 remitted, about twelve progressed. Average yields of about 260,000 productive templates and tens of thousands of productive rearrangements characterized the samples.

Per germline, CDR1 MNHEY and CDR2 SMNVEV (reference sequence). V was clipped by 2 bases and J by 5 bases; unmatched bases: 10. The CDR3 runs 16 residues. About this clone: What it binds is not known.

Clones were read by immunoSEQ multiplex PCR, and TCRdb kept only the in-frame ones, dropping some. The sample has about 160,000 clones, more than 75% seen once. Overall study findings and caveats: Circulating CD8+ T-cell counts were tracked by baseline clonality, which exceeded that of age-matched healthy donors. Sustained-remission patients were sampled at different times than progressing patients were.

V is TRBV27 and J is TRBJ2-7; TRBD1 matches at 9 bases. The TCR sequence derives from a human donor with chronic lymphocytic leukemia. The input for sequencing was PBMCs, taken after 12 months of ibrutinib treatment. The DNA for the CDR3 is TGTGCCAGCAGTTTAAAGGCGGGTCGGGACAGGGACGAGCAGTACTTC. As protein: CASSLKAGRDRDEQYF.